The rows below give T cell receptor beta chains drawn from one sample of a study of cytomegalovirus exposure and HLA in healthy donors. Profiling relied on immunoSEQ multiplex PCR, and the TCRdb table lists in-frame clones only, not all of them. The data contain 300,000 or so clones, 84% of them seen just once; the ten biggest clones take up about 2%. The sample was PBMCs. These receptors all come from a woman aged 40 to 50 in good health and CMV-seropositive. Both conserved end residues are part of each CDR3. Clone size is stated in some rows and not others, as once, few, many or a class when expanded.

v_call,clone_size,j_call,cdr3_aa
TRBV13,-,TRBJ2-1,CASNRGLAEYNEQFF
TRBV11-2,-,TRBJ2-2,CASSLGLALGNTGELFF
TRBV7-8,-,TRBJ2-5,CASSFNQETQYF
TRBV6-1,-,TRBJ2-7,CASRSGTGGNSEQYF
TRBV5-8,few,TRBJ1-2,CASSPDSYGYTF
TRBV5-6,-,TRBJ1-1,CASSRQGQVNTEAFF
TRBV28,few,TRBJ1-1,CASSYATGVVDTEAFF
TRBV4-2,-,TRBJ2-7,CASSQDFEAGGWEQYF
TRBV11-2,-,TRBJ2-2,CASSFGVTGELFF
TRBV19,-,TRBJ1-2,CASKQGAVYGYTF
TRBV30,-,TRBJ2-5,CAWSKSGRDQETQYF
TRBV5-6,-,TRBJ2-5,CASSFSGRGETQYF
TRBV18,-,TRBJ2-7,CASSTGGAYEQYF
TRBV6-1,-,TRBJ1-5,CASTLEEVQPQHF
TRBV29-1,-,TRBJ2-5,CSVEPRDRGRKGLNLPQYF
TRBV5-4,-,TRBJ2-6,CASSPARRSGANVLTF
TRBV7-8,-,TRBJ2-1,CASSADLQSSYNEQFF
TRBV4-2,-,TRBJ2-1,CASSQDDPGLVNEQFF
TRBV7-9,-,TRBJ2-3,CASSRGTSSVTDTQYF
TRBV19,-,TRBJ2-5,CASSIPSGGTQYF
TRBV25-1,-,TRBJ1-6,CASSVTRDNSPLHF
TRBV7-3,few,TRBJ2-2,CASSPRDRGSTGELFF